One and the same sample provided the 14 T cell receptor beta chains below, sequenced in a study of cytomegalovirus exposure and HLA in healthy donors. In the PCR, 60 Vbeta and 13 Jbeta primers were used. Profiled with immunoSEQ multiplex PCR; TCRdb holds only in-frame clones, not every one. This sample has 95,000 to 150,000 clones, with more than 60% found just once. The specimen was PBMCs. The receptors originated from a man between 18 and 35 years old in good health and CMV-seronegative.

Only a few counts were recorded for this clone. The chain links TRBV9 to TRBJ2-3; 9 bases map to TRBD1. The V and J ends lost 4 bases and 10 bases, in that order; junction bases with no gene match: 7. From germline, CDR1 is SGDLS and CDR2 YYNGEE. The CDR3 is 13 residues long. CDR3 in amino acids: CASSFGTGSAQYF. In nucleotides, the CDR3 is TGTGCCAGCAGCTTCGGGACAGGGAGTGCGCAGTATTTT.

The rearrangement joins TRBV27 to TRBJ2-1, with D possibly TRBD2 on 6 matching bases. CDR1 and CDR2 (germline): MNHEY, SMNVEV (reference sequence). The CDR3 is 14 amino acids. V was shortened by 4 bases and J by 3 bases, with 10 bases between the two germline ends. The CDR3 loop reads CASSSLTSYNEQFF. CDR3 bases: TGTGCCAGCAGTTCCCTGACTAGCTACAATGAGCAGTTCTTC.

The chain recombines TRBV9 with TRBJ1-3; D is uncertain. The CDR3 consists of 14 residues. The germline gives CDR1 SGDLS, CDR2 YYNGEE. V lost 0 bases to trimming and J lost 0 bases, with 4 bases between them. CDR3 sequence: CASSVVDSGNTIYF. CDR3 nucleotides: TGTGCCAGCAGCGTAGTAGACTCTGGAAACACCATATATTTT. Together with reference TRBV9 and TRBJ1-3, the CDR3 gives the full variable domain: DSGVTQTPKHLITATGQRVTLRCSPRSGDLSVYWYQQSLDQGLQFLIQYYNGEERAKGNILERFSAQQFPDLHSELNLSSLELGDSALYFCASSVVDSGNTIYFGEGSWLTVV.

This clone was detected a few times. The chain combines TRBV6-1 with TRBJ1-5, with 8 positions matching TRBD1. Germline assignment: CDR1 MNHNS and CDR2 SASEGT. The CDR3 spans 14 residues. J was trimmed by 5 bases and V by 7 bases; bases with no gene match: 7. In DNA, the CDR3 is TGTGCCAGCACTCGGGACAGGCCCGATCAGCCCCAGCATTTT. As protein: CASTRDRPDQPQHF.

The CDR3 DNA sequence: TGTGCCAGCAGCTTATCCCACGGGGGGGCAGATACGCAGTATTTT. Translation: CASSLSHGGADTQYF. The chain couples TRBV7-3 to TRBJ2-3; TRBD2 matches 8 bases. CDR3 size: 15 residues. Trimming took 2 bases from V and 4 from J; bases not matched to a gene: 5. From germline, CDR1 is SGHTA and CDR2 FQGTGA. The full variable domain, rest sourced from reference TRBV7-3 and TRBJ2-3, is GAGVSQTPSNKVTEKGKYVELRCDPISGHTALYWYRQSLGQGPEFLIYFQGTGAADDSGLPNDRFFAVRPEGSVSTLKIQRTERGDSAVYLCASSLSHGGADTQYFGPGTRLTVL.

J is TRBJ2-7 and V is TRBV27; TRBD2 matches at 8 bases. The V gene end was trimmed by 3 bases and the J gene end by 0 bases; junction bases not matched to a gene: 7. The CDR3 runs 16 residues. Germline V gene lookup returns CDR1 MNHEY and CDR2 SMNVEV (reference sequence). CDR3 loop: CASSLAGLASSYEQYF. The CDR3 DNA reads TGTGCCAGCAGTTTGGCCGGACTAGCCTCCTCCTACGAGCAGTACTTC.

The chain joins TRBV25-1 to TRBJ2-7, with D possibly being TRBD2 (6 bases). V lost 3 bases to trimming and J lost 3 bases, with 9 bases between them. The CDR3 sequence is 13 residues long. Germline assignment: CDR1 MGHDK and CDR2 SYGVNS. The CDR3 here is CASSDPGSYEQYF. For the CDR3, the DNA is TGTGCCAGCAGTGACCCCGGGAGCTACGAGCAGTACTTC.

This chain uses TRBV5-1 with TRBJ2-3, with 8 nucleotides matching TRBD2. Germline CDR1 is SGHRS and CDR2 is YFSETQ. This CDR3 has 15 amino acids. V lost 4 bases to trimming and J lost 4 bases; unmatched junction nucleotides: 8. The CDR3 DNA sequence: TGCGCCAGCAGCACGGGGGGGCCGGGCGCAGATACGCAGTATTTT. Its translation: CASSTGGPGADTQYF.

This chain joins TRBV5-4 and TRBJ1-1, with 7 bases fitting TRBD1. The CDR3 runs 16 residues. Germline V CDR1 and CDR2: SGHNT, YYREEE (reference sequence). After removal of 3 bases from V and 1 base from J, the junction contained 9 bases not matched to a gene. CDR3 residues: CASSSGRNRGNTEAFF. CDR3 nucleotides: TGTGCCAGCAGCTCGGGACGAAACAGGGGGAACACTGAAGCTTTCTTT.

The chain combines TRBV27 with TRBJ2-7, with 7 bases fitting TRBD2. Germline V gene lookup returns CDR1 MNHEY and CDR2 SMNVEV (reference sequence). J lost 4 bases, V lost 0 bases, and 9 bases had no gene match. CDR3 length equals 16 residues. The CDR3 spells CASSLSNREVGYEQYF. CDR3 nucleotide sequence: TGTGCCAGCAGTTTATCGAACCGGGAGGTGGGGTACGAGCAGTACTTC.

The V and J genes are TRBV5-1 and TRBJ2-3, with a weak D call TRBD2 (5 bases). V was pared by 4 bases and J by 1 base, with 13 bases between. CDR1 is SGHRS, CDR2 YFSETQ, per germline. CDR3 length: 15 residues. In DNA form, the CDR3 reads TGCGCCAGCAGCACCAGGACTGTTCGCACAGATACGCAGTATTTT. The encoded protein is CASSTRTVRTDTQYF.

This clone appeared a few times. The chain joins TRBV7-9 to TRBJ2-7; D is perhaps TRBD1 (5 bases). Trimming left V 1 base short and J 3 bases short, with 10 bases between. The CDR3 loop spans 14 amino acids. Germline values: CDR1 SEHNR, CDR2 FQNEAQ (reference sequence). The CDR3 DNA reads as TGTGCCAGCAGCTTAGTCGACAGAAACTACGAGCAGTACTTC. This sequence encodes CASSLVDRNYEQYF.

The chain combines TRBV6-1 with TRBJ1-5; 7 bases are a match to TRBD1. This CDR3 is built from 17 residues. Germline CDR1 reads MNHNS; CDR2 reads SASEGT. The junction had 11 bases not matched to a gene; V was cut back by 0 bases and J by 6 bases. CDR3 sequence reads: CASSEAGGRGPGQPQHF. CDR3 nucleotides: TGTGCCAGCAGTGAAGCAGGGGGCAGGGGACCGGGTCAGCCCCAGCATTTT.

About this clone itself: The junction shows a germline mismatch at one end, possibly a read error. The chain has TRBV9 and TRBJ1-1; TRBD1 matches at 8 bases. This CDR3 is built from 15 residues. The V gene's germline CDR1 is SGDLS and CDR2 YYNGEE. CDR3 sequence reads: CASSVQGAVNAEAFF. The CDR3 region has the DNA TGTGCCAGCAGCGTTCAGGGGGCGGTGAACGCTGAAGCTTTCTTT.